The TCR beta chain under discussion was sequenced for a study of a mutant IDH1 vaccine in newly diagnosed glioma (dated by TCRdb to the early 2020s). With regard to the full study: Patients were given eight vaccinations, in weeks 1, 3, 5, 7, 11, 15, 19 and 23, which matched visits V03 through V10. In the chemotherapy-containing groups, vaccination started alongside temozolomide cycles, whereas in patients who had radiotherapy alone it started 4-6 weeks after radiotherapy. Of the 25 to 40 patients who were treated, around 62% were male and around 40% were female, and the mean age was about 40 years. Before enrollment, most patients had been given radiochemotherapy with temozolomide as standard therapy, while the rest had received either radiotherapy alone or temozolomide alone. Peripheral blood samples were drawn at six visits, namely V03 (baseline), V05, V07, V10, V12 and V13. For exploratory analyses, roughly 25 treated patients had longitudinal TCRB deep sequencing done wherever samples were available. On the study overall, not on this receptor specifically: Changes in the top peripheral T cell clonotypes picked up by TCRB sequencing did not appear to be linked to pseudoprogression. The authors stated that sample limitations prevented analyses of patient blood samples from being reproduced. Availability determined which PBMC samples were chosen for TCRB deep sequencing. Across multiple MHC alleles, vaccine-induced immune responses were seen in 90% to 95% of patients.

As to this clone: Its antigen target is currently unknown. The record has no base qualities; no much larger clone is one base away.

What this sample's time point label stands for: week 23, last vaccination. Each vaccine dose, consisting of 300 ug of a 20-mer mutant IDH1 peptide in Montanide, was administered subcutaneously with topical imiquimod. All donors had newly diagnosed IDH1-mutant astrocytomas of WHO grade 3 or 4 that showed loss of nuclear ATRX. The samples were drawn from NOA16, a multicentre, single-arm, open-label phase I trial in Germany that tested a mutant IDH1 peptide vaccine in humans for the first time. Genomic DNA for TCRB sequencing was extracted from EDTA blood using the DNeasy Blood and Tissue Kit. Receptors were amplified or captured by the immunoSEQ multiplex PCR assay. The hsTCRB Kit was used according to the manufacturer's protocol to amplify rearranged TCR beta chain sequences. An Illumina MiSeq was used to sequence the TCRB libraries. The study's own analysis went as follows. The kit vendor's proprietary platform handled demultiplexing, trimming and gene mapping. Entries here come from immuneACCESS through TCRdb and include only in-frame sequences with V and J called. Some clones fail to appear in such tables; in the studies checked, an unresolved V gene covers under half of the shortfall, and the cause of the remainder is unknown. V and J calls and clone size are those listed in that table; D and trimming were worked out from the DNA. The sample records roughly 28,000 clones, about 85% of which are singletons. Around 8% of the sample goes to the ten largest clones.

V is shortened by 2 bases, J by 0 bases, and the region joining them spans 10 bases. From the cysteine through the phenylalanine, the CDR3 covers 15 amino acids. Only the CDR3 DNA stays, 45 bases, in frame from base 1. CDR1 is given as MNHEY and CDR2 as SVGAGI, both from the germline V gene. This receptor was identified in a woman between 18 and 29 years old with glioma. Sample: PBMCs, taken from a glioma patient whose treatment included an IDH1 peptide vaccine. This chain joins TRBV6-5 to TRBJ1-2, with the D segment identity uncertain. The nucleotides are TGTGCCAGCAGTTACATCGGATCAGCTAACTATGGCTACACCTTC. It encodes CASSYIGSANYGYTF.